These 20 T cell receptor beta chains came from one sample sequenced in a study of technical replicates of blood from several donors. The method was immunoSEQ multiplex PCR; TCRdb's version includes in-frame clones alone and lacks a portion of them. This table has approximately 88,000 clones, around 94% appearing once. The sample consisted of T cells isolated from PBMCs. All receptors come from a human donor in good health.

The chain joins TRBV7-4 to TRBJ2-3; TRBD1 matches at 9 bases. The germline V gene has CDR1 SGHVT and CDR2 SQSDAQ. The CDR3 consists of 15 residues. Trimming at V came to 5 bases and at J to 8 bases, leaving 11 bases not matched to a gene. CDR3 amino acids: CASSQEGQGGLTQYF. DNA of the CDR3: TGTGCCAGCAGCCAAGAGGGACAGGGTGGGCTTACGCAGTATTTT.

The rearrangement uses TRBV7-9 and TRBJ2-7; D not resolved. The germline V and J ends were trimmed by 4 bases and 0 bases, with 10 bases remaining between them. The CDR3 is made up of 14 amino acids. CDR1 and CDR2 from the germline V gene are SEHNR and FQNEAQ (reference sequence). CDR3 in amino acids: CASSSPENSYEQYF. In DNA, the CDR3 is TGTGCCAGCAGCTCCCCGGAGAACTCCTACGAGCAGTACTTC. The entire variable domain, with the rest obtained from reference TRBV7-9 and TRBJ2-7, is as follows: DTGVSQNPRHKITKRGQNVTFRCDPISEHNRLYWYRQTLGQGPEFLTYFQNEAQLEKSRLLSDRFSAERPKGSFSTLEIQRTEQGDSAMYLCASSSPENSYEQYFGPGTRLTVT.

The chain uses TRBV27 and TRBJ2-7; no reliable D call. With 7 bases removed from V and 1 base from J, the gap between germline ends came to 14 bases. The germline CDR1 and CDR2 sequences are MNHEY and SMNVEV (reference sequence). The CDR3 runs to 14 residues. CDR3 sequence reads: CASMPHSSSYEQYF. The CDR3 bases are TGTGCCAGCATGCCTCATAGTAGTTCCTACGAGCAGTACTTC.

J is TRBJ1-6 and V is TRBV5-1; 8 nucleotides align to TRBD1. Unmatched junction bases numbered 8, after V lost 2 bases and J lost 7 bases. The germline V gene encodes CDR1 SGHRS and CDR2 YFSETQ. This CDR3 has 16 amino acids. Here the CDR3 reads CASSFGQGAWNSPLHF. The CDR3 nucleotides are TGCGCCAGCAGCTTTGGTCAGGGGGCTTGGAATTCACCCCTCCACTTT.

The chain carries TRBV7-9 and TRBJ2-7; 7 nucleotides agree with TRBD1. Germline V gene data show CDR1 as SEHNR and CDR2 as FQNEAQ (reference sequence). V shed 2 bases and J 2 bases; nucleotides not matched to a gene: 6. This CDR3 region has 15 residues. In nucleotides, the CDR3 is TGTGCCAGCAGCTTATTAGGACAGGAAACCTACGAGCAGTACTTC. It is translated as CASSLLGQETYEQYF.

This clone showed up just a few times. This chain links TRBV2 with TRBJ1-3; 7 nucleotides line up with TRBD1. Per germline, CDR1 SNHLY and CDR2 FYNNEI. V was pared by 6 bases and J by 4 bases, with 12 bases of the junction left unmatched. This CDR3 is built from 16 residues. The CDR3 sequence: CASRGNRGESGNTIYF. In DNA, the CDR3 is TGTGCCAGCAGGGGAAACAGGGGCGAATCCGGAAACACCATATATTTT.

The chain is built from TRBV7-8 and TRBJ2-1; TRBD2 is a possible D gene (5 bases). The germline V gene has CDR1 SGHVS and CDR2 FQNEAQ. The V end was cut by 5 bases, the J end by 3 bases, with 11 bases between. CDR3 length equals 14 residues. CDR3 loop: CASSPHRDYNEQFF. Here the CDR3 DNA reads TGTGCCAGCAGCCCGCACCGGGACTACAATGAGCAGTTCTTC. Full variable domain (missing parts from reference TRBV7-8 and TRBJ2-1): GAGVSQSPRYKVAKRGQDVALRCDPISGHVSLFWYQQALGQGPEFLTYFQNEAQLDKSGLPSDRFFAERPEGSVSTLKIQRTQQEDSAVYLCASSPHRDYNEQFFGPGTRLTVL.

The chain is built from TRBV5-1 and TRBJ2-5, with 10 bases lining up with TRBD2. Trimming removed 0 bases from V and 3 bases from J; junction bases left unmatched: 8. Per the germline V gene, CDR1 is SGHRS and CDR2 is YFSETQ. The CDR3 loop spans 17 amino acids. CDR3 loop: CASSLGYSGGREETQYF. The CDR3 DNA reads TGCGCCAGCAGCTTGGGGTATAGCGGGGGGAGAGAAGAGACCCAGTACTTC. The full variable domain, rest sourced from reference TRBV5-1 and TRBJ2-5, is KAGVTQTPRYLIKTRGQQVTLSCSPISGHRSVSWYQQTPGQGLQFLFEYFSETQRNKGNFPGRFSGRQFSNSRSEMNVSTLELGDSALYLCASSLGYSGGREETQYFGPGTRLLVL.

This chain uses TRBV5-1 with TRBJ2-5; D perhaps matches TRBD2 (7 bases). Germline CDR1 reads SGHRS; CDR2 reads YFSETQ. The CDR3 has 15 residues. Trimming removed 0 bases from V and 3 bases from J, with 12 bases in between. The CDR3 DNA reads as TGCGCCAGCAGCTTGGCCAGGGGAGGGAAAGAGACCCAGTACTTC. Translating gives CASSLARGGKETQYF.

The rearrangement joins TRBV7-9 to TRBJ2-3; no definite D call. From germline, CDR1 is SEHNR and CDR2 FQNEAQ (reference sequence). V was pared by 4 bases and J by 0 bases, with 14 bases between. CDR3 length: 16 amino acids. CDR3 protein: CASSSLQATSTDTQYF. As DNA, the CDR3 is TGTGCCAGCAGCTCTCTCCAGGCAACTAGCACAGATACGCAGTATTTT.

The chain employs TRBV28 and TRBJ1-2; D is uncertain. The CDR3 has 12 residues. The V gene's germline CDR1 is MDHEN and CDR2 SYDVKM. Trimming pared 10 bases from V and 5 bases from J, leaving 14 bases between. The CDR3 sequence: CAISGSIYGYTF. Here the CDR3 DNA reads TGTGCCATCTCGGGATCTATTTATGGCTACACCTTC.

V gene TRBV2 combines with J gene TRBJ2-1, with 14 nucleotides matching TRBD2. The junction had 6 bases not matched to a gene; V was cut back by 10 bases and J by 7 bases. This CDR3 is built from 14 residues. From germline, CDR1 is SNHLY and CDR2 FYNNEI. CDR3 sequence: CANRGTSGSNEQFF. The DNA of the CDR3 is TGTGCCAACAGGGGGACTAGCGGGAGTAATGAGCAGTTCTTC.

This clone has a single count. This chain joins TRBV4-1 and TRBJ1-1; possibly TRBD1 for D (5 bases). The germline V gene encodes CDR1 MGHRA and CDR2 YSYEKL. Trimming removed 0 bases from V and 1 base from J, with 12 bases in between. CDR3 size: 16 residues. The CDR3 nucleotides read TGCGCCAGCAGCCAAGACGGCGGGGGTACGAACACTGAAGCTTTCTTT. Translation gives CASSQDGGGTNTEAFF.

A word on this clone: One end of the junction is discordant with germline, which a read error may explain. The sample contains more than one DNA sequence encoding this CDR3. This chain connects TRBV4-1 to TRBJ2-3; 14 bases are a match to TRBD2. The CDR3 runs 18 residues. Germline V gene sequence: CDR1 MGHRA, CDR2 YSYEKL. The CDR3 is CASSQEGLAGGGTDTQYF. The CDR3 region has the DNA TGCGCCAGCAGCCAAGAAGGACTAGCGGGAGGTGGCACGGATACGCAGTATTTT.

The chain is built from TRBV6-4 and TRBJ1-5; 8 nucleotides agree with TRBD1. The ends lost 6 bases at V and 1 base at J; junction bases unmatched: 5. Germline V gene data show CDR1 as MRHNA and CDR2 as SNTAGT. The CDR3 covers 15 residues. The CDR3 sequence is CASRWQGASNQPQHF. CDR3 nucleotide sequence: TGTGCCAGCAGATGGCAGGGGGCGAGCAATCAGCCCCAGCATTTT.

The rearrangement joins TRBV14 to TRBJ1-2, with 8 bases aligning to TRBD1. V lost 1 base to trimming and J lost 3 bases; unmatched junction nucleotides: 4. The CDR3 length is 15 residues. Germline CDR1 is SGHDN and CDR2 is FVKESK. Here the CDR3 DNA reads TGTGCCAGCAGCCAAGGGGACAGGCCCTACTATGGCTACACCTTC. Its protein is CASSQGDRPYYGYTF.

This chain links TRBV13 with TRBJ2-6; TRBD1 matches 8 bases. V dropped 4 bases and J dropped 0; count of bases not matched to a gene: 8. CDR1 and CDR2 from the germline V gene are PRHDT and FYEKMQ (reference sequence). The CDR3 is 18 amino acids. Here the CDR3 reads CASSSRQGSISGANVLTF. Written as DNA, the CDR3 is TGTGCCAGCAGCTCCAGACAGGGGTCCATCTCTGGGGCCAACGTCCTGACTTTC.

As concerns this clone: Its ends do not fully match the called genes, so a read error is possible. Other DNA sequences in this sample translate to the same CDR3. The chain is built from TRBV6-5 and TRBJ2-7, with D possibly being TRBD2 (5 bases). The germline gives CDR1 MNHEY, CDR2 SVGAGI. The CDR3 spans 12 residues. The CDR3 loop is CASTPGLRMEYF. In DNA, the CDR3 is TGCGCCAGCACCCCAGGACTCAGAATGGAGTACTTC.

The chain links TRBV28 to TRBJ2-2, with D possibly matching TRBD2 (6 bases). The CDR3 runs 19 residues. From germline, CDR1 is MDHEN and CDR2 SYDVKM. Trimming cost V 2 bases and J 1 base, with 20 bases left between them. In DNA form, the CDR3 reads TGTGCCAGCAGTTTAAGAAGCTACGGGCGGGGACGGAACACCGGGGAGCTGTTTTTT. As protein: CASSLRSYGRGRNTGELFF.

V is TRBV9 and J is TRBJ2-6, with TRBD2 as a possible D gene (5 bases). Germline values: CDR1 SGDLS, CDR2 YYNGEE. The CDR3 totals 17 residues. Trimming stripped 1 base from V and 0 bases from J, with 11 bases between. The CDR3 loop is CASSVLAAASGANVLTF. The CDR3 region has the DNA TGTGCCAGCAGCGTATTGGCAGCGGCCTCTGGGGCCAACGTCCTGACTTTC. Based on the CDR3 plus reference TRBV9 and TRBJ2-6, the full variable domain is DSGVTQTPKHLITATGQRVTLRCSPRSGDLSVYWYQQSLDQGLQFLIQYYNGEERAKGNILERFSAQQFPDLHSELNLSSLELGDSALYFCASSVLAAASGANVLTFGAGSRLTVL.